The clone carrying this T cell receptor (beta chain) was counted only a few times. Antigen specificity is unknown. Researchers collected ten milliliters of peripheral blood from every single donor. The sample comes from a study of blood T cells in healthy people across ages. The CDR3 consists of 11 residues. Deletions cut 5 bases from V and 15 bases from J, with 14 bases between. Germline lookup yields CDR1 SNHLY and CDR2 FYNNEI. Notes on the study in general: Naive T cell percentage showed a strong correlation with the diversity of TCR beta.

A J-beta primer mix and a sample-barcoded 5' primer were used in a second PCR of roughly 7 to 12 cycles. Every molecule of cDNA carried a tag from a template-switch adaptor with 12 random nucleotides. TCRdb reanalysed the 5' RACE reads using MiXCR and keeps one entry per CDR3 protein. This sample has roughly 930,000 distinct CDR3 sequences, with about 44% found just once. This receptor was obtained from a man aged 25 to 40 in good health. This rearrangement joins TRBV2 to TRBJ2-1; D gene uncertain. Specimen: blood. CDR3 loop: CASSTAAPGFF. CDR3 DNA sequence: TGTGCCAGCAGTACCGCTGCGCCGGGGTTCTTC.